What follows describes a single T cell receptor beta chain. Its target is unknown. The source of the sample is a study of cytomegalovirus exposure and HLA in healthy donors. As for the study in general: The roughly 130 validation repertoires used the same platform as the roughly 670 first-cohort repertoires (as reported by a later analysis).

Whole-study findings and limits: The study found most TCR sequences rare, yet found some public TCRs in many donors. The investigators catalogued 164 TCR beta chains as cytomegalovirus-associated. Specific recognition of CMV antigens was confirmed in vitro for a few chains (all CMV-associated).

Measured with immunoSEQ multiplex PCR; TCRdb has only the in-frame clones, and not every one. Among approximately 54,000 clones listed, around nine tenths were seen once. Sequencing input: PBMCs. The sequence came from a woman aged 18-29 years in good health and CMV-seropositive.

The CDR3 sequence is CASSFSRGPQHF. The CDR3 nucleotides read TGTGCCAGCAGCTTCAGCAGGGGGCCCCAGCATTTT. This rearrangement joins TRBV7-8 to TRBJ1-5; weak D call: TRBD1 (6 bases). Deletions cut 3 bases from V and 9 bases from J, with 9 bases between. The CDR3 runs to 12 residues. CDR1 SGHVS and CDR2 FQNEAQ come from the germline V gene.